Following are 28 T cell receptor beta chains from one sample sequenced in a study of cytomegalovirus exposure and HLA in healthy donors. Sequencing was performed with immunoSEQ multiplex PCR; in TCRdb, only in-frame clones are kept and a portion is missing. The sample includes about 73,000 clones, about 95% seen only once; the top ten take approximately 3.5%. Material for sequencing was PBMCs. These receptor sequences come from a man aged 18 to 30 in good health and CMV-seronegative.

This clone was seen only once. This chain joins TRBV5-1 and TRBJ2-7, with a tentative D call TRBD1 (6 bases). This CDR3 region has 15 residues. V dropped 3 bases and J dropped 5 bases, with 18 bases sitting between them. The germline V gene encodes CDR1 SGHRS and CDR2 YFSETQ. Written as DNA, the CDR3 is TGCGCCAGCAGCTCTGGACTGGGACAAACCCACGAGCAGTACTTC. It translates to CASSSGLGQTHEQYF.

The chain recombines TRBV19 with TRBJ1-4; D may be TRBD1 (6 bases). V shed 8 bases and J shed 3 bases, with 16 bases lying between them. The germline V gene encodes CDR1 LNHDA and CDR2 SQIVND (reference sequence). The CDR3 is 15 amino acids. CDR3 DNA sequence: TGTGCCAGTGTGGCGGGGGGACACCCTAATGAAAAACTGTTTTTT. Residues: CASVAGGHPNEKLFF.

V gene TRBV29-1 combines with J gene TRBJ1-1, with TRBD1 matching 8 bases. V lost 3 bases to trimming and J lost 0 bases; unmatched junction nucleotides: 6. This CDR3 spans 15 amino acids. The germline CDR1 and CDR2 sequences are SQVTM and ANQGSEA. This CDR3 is CSVDGTGKMNTEAFF. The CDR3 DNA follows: TGCAGCGTTGACGGGACAGGTAAAATGAACACTGAAGCTTTCTTT.

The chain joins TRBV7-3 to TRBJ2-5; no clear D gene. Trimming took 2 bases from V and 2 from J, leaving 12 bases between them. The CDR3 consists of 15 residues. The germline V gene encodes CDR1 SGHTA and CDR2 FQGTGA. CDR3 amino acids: CASSLASLTQETQYF. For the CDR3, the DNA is TGTGCCAGCAGCTTAGCGAGTCTAACGCAAGAGACCCAGTACTTC.

The CDR3 protein is CASSLGWGRDNEKLFF. CDR3 nucleotides: TGTGCCAGCAGTTTAGGGTGGGGCAGGGATAATGAAAAACTGTTTTTT. The chain joins TRBV28 to TRBJ1-4, with a possible D match to TRBD1 (5 bases). CDR1 is MDHEN, CDR2 SYDVKM, per germline. V was pared by 2 bases and J by 4 bases, with 14 bases between. The CDR3 sequence is 16 residues long. The whole variable domain, filled in from reference TRBV28 and TRBJ1-4, reads DVKVTQSSRYLVKRTGEKVFLECVQDMDHENMFWYRQDPGLGLRLIYFSYDVKMKEKGDIPEGYSVSREKKERFSLILESASTNQTSMYLCASSLGWGRDNEKLFFGSGTQLSVL.

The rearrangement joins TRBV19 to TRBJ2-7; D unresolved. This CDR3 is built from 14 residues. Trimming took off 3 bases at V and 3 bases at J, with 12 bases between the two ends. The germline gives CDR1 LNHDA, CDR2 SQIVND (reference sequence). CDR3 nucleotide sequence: TGTGCCAGTAGTATGGGCGTGGCGATCTACGAGCAGTACTTC. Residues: CASSMGVAIYEQYF.

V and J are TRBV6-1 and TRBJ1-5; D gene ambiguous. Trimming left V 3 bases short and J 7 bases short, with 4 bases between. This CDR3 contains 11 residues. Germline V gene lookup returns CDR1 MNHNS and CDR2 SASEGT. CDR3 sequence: CASSEQQPQHF. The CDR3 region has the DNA TGTGCCAGCAGTGAGCAGCAGCCCCAGCATTTT.

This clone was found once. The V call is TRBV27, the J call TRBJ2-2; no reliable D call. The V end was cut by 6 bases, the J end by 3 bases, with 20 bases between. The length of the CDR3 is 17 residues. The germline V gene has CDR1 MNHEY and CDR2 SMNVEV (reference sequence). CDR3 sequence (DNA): TGTGCCAGCAGACAGAAGAGAGCAACTCCGGACACCGGGGAGCTGTTTTTT. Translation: CASRQKRATPDTGELFF.

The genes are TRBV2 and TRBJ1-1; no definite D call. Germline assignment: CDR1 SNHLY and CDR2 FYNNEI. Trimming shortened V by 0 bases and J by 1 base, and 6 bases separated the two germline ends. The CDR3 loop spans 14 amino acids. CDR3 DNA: TGTGCCAGCAGTGAAGCGCTCGGGAACACTGAAGCTTTCTTT. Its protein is CASSEALGNTEAFF.

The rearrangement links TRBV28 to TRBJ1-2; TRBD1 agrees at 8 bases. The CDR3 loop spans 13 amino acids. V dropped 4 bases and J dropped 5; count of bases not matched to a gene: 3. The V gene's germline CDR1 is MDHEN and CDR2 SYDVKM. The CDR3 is CASSSGGEYGYTF. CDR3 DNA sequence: TGTGCCAGCAGTTCAGGGGGCGAGTATGGCTACACCTTC.

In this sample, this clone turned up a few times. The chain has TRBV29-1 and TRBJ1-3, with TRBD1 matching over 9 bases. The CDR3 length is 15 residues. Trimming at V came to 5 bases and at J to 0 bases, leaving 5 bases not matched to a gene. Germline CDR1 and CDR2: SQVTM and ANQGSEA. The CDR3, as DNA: TGCAGCGTTAGGACAGGGGAGAGCTCTGGAAACACCATATATTTT. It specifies CSVRTGESSGNTIYF.

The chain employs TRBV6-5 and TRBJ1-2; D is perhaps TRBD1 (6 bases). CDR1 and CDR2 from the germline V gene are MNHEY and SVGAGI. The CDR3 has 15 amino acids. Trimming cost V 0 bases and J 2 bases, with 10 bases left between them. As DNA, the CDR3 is TGTGCCAGCAGTTACTCCTCCAGGGGAAACTATGGCTACACCTTC. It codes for CASSYSSRGNYGYTF.

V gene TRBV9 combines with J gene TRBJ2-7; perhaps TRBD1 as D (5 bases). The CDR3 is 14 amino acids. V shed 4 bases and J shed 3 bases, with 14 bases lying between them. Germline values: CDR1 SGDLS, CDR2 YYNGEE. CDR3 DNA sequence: TGTGCCAGCAGCCCCGCAAGGGGCGACTACGAGCAGTACTTC. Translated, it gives CASSPARGDYEQYF.

CDR3 amino acids: CASSRLAGGQGEQFF. CDR3 coding DNA: TGTGCCAGCAGCAGACTAGCGGGGGGGCAAGGTGAGCAGTTCTTC. This chain links TRBV7-8 with TRBJ2-1; 14 positions agree with TRBD2. V lost 5 bases, J lost 9 bases, and 6 bases stayed unmatched. The CDR3 is made up of 15 amino acids. Germline loops: CDR1 SGHVS, CDR2 FQNEAQ. Complete variable domain (other parts from reference TRBV7-8 and TRBJ2-1): GAGVSQSPRYKVAKRGQDVALRCDPISGHVSLFWYQQALGQGPEFLTYFQNEAQLDKSGLPSDRFFAERPEGSVSTLKIQRTQQEDSAVYLCASSRLAGGQGEQFFGPGTRLTVL.

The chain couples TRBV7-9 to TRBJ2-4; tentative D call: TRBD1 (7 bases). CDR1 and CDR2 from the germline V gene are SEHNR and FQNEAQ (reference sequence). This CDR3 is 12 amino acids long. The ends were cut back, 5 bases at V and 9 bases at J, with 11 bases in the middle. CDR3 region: CASSEQGGIQYF. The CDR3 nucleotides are TGTGCCAGCAGCGAGCAGGGGGGCATTCAGTACTTC.

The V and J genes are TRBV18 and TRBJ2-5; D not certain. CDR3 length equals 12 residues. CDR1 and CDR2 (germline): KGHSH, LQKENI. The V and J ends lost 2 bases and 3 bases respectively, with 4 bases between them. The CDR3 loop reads CASSPVEETQYF. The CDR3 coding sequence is TGTGCCAGCTCACCAGTCGAAGAGACCCAGTACTTC.

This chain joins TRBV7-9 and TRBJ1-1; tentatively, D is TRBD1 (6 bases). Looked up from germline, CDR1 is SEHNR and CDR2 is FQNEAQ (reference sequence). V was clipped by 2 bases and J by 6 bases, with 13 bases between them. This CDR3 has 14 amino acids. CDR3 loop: CASSLSYRDAEAFF. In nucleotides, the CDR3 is TGTGCCAGCAGCTTATCATACAGGGACGCTGAAGCTTTCTTT.

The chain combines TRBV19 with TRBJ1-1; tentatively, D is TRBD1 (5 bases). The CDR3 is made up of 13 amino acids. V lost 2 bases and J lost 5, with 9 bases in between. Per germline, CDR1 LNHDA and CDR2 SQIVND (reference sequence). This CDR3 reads CASSIWGETEAFF. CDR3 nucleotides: TGTGCCAGTAGTATATGGGGGGAAACTGAAGCTTTCTTT.

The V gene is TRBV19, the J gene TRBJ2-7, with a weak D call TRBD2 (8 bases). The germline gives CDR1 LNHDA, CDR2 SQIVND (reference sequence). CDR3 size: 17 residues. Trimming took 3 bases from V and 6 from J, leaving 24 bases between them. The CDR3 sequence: CASSIWGQTGLAGEQYF. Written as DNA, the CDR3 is TGTGCCAGTAGTATTTGGGGACAGACAGGACTAGCTGGCGAGCAGTACTTC.

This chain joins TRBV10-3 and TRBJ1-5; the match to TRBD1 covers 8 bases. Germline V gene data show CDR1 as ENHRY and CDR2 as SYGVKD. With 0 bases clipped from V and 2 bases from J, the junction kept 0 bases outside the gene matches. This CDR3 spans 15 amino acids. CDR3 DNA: TGTGCCATCAGTGAGTCGGGACAGGGCAATCAGCCCCAGCATTTT. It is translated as CAISESGQGNQPQHF.

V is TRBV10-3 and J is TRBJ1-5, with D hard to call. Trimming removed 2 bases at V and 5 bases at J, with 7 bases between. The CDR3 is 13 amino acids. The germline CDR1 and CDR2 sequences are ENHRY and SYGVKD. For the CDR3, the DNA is TGTGCCATCAGTGAGCGGCAGGATCAGCCCCAGCATTTT. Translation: CAISERQDQPQHF.

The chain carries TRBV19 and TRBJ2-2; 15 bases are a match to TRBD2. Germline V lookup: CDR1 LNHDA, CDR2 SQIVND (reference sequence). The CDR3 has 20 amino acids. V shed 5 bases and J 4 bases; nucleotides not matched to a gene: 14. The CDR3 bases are TGTGCCAGTAGTTTTTTTCCGGGACTAGCGGGGGGTCGGGGCACCGGGGAGCTGTTTTTT. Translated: CASSFFPGLAGGRGTGELFF.

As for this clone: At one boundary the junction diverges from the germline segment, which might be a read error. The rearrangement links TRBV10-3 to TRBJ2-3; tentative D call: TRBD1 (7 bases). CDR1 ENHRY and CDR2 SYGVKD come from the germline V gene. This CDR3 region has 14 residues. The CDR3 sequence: CAIIEEGATDTQYF. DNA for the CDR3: TGTGCCATCATTGAGGAGGGGGCTACAGATACGCAGTATTTT.

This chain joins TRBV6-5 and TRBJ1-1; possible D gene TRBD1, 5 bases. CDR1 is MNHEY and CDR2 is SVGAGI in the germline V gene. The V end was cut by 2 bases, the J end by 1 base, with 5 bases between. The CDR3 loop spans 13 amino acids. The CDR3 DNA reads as TGTGCCAGCAGTTACAGGGGGAACACTGAAGCTTTCTTT. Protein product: CASSYRGNTEAFF.

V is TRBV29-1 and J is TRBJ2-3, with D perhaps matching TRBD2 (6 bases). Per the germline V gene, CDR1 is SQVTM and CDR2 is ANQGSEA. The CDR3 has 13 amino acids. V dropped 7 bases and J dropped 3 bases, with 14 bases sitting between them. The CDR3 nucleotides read TGCAGCGGCGGGGCAGCGCGGACAGATACGCAGTATTTT. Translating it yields CSGGAARTDTQYF.

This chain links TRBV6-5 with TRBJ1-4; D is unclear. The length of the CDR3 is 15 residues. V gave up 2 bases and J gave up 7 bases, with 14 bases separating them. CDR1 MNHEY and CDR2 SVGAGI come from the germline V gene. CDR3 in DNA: TGTGCCAGCAGTTACGGCGTCCACGGCGGTGAAAAACTGTTTTTT. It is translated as CASSYGVHGGEKLFF.

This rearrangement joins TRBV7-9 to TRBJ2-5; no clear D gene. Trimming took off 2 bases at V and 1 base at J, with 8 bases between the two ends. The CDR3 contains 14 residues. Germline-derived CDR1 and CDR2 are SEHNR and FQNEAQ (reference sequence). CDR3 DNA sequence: TGTGCCAGCAGCTTACAACAGCCCCAAGAGACCCAGTACTTC. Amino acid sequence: CASSLQQPQETQYF.

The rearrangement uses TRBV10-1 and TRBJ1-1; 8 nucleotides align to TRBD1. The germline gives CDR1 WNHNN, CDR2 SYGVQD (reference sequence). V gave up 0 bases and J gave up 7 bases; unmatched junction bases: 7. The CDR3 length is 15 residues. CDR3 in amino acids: CASSESTTGGGEAFF. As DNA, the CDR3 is TGCGCCAGCAGTGAGTCGACAACAGGGGGAGGTGAAGCTTTCTTT.